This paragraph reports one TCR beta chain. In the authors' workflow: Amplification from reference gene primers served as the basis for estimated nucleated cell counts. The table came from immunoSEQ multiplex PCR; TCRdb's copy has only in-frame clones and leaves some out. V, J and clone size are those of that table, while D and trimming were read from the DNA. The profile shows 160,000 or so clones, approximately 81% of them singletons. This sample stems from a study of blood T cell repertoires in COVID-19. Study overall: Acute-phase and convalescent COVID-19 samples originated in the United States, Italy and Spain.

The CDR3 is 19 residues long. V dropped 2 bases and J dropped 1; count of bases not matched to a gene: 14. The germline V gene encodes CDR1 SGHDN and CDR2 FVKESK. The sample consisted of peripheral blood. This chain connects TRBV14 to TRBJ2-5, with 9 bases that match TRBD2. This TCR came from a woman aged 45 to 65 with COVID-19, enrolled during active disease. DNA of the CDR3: TGTGCCAGCAGCCAAATGACCCTGGGCGGGGGGGCTCCCCAAGAGACCCAGTACTTC. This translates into CASSQMTLGGGAPQETQYF.